This TCR beta chain came from a study of regulatory T cells in long-lasting Graves disease listed by TCRdb under 2021. In the study overall: Persistent Graves' disease was defined as antithyroid drug treatment for over 5 years with persistently positive TSH receptor autoantibodies. On average, persistent Graves' disease patients in the clinical cohort had been on antithyroid drugs for about 10.3 years. Persistent Graves' disease patients were compared with newly diagnosed Graves' disease patients by peripheral blood TCR sequencing and RNA sequencing. A total of roughly 35 samples underwent TCR sequencing: around 13 from persistent and some 20 from newly diagnosed Graves' disease patients. The study took place in China and was registered as a clinical trial.

From cysteine to phenylalanine, the CDR3 is 15 amino acids long. Only the CDR3 DNA is retained, 45 bases long and in frame from the first base. CDR1 MNHEY and CDR2 SMNVEV were looked up in the germline V gene (reference sequence). Clipping removes 4 bases from V and 6 bases from J, with 6 as the unmatched junction base count. In its sample, this clonotype was seen many times. Its antigen target is currently unknown. No quality values exist for individual bases; no much larger clone is one base distant. What the authors observed across the whole study: Compared with newly diagnosed patients, persistent Graves' disease patients had lower TCR Shannon entropy and fewer highly expanded clones, which suggests clonal expansion. Persistent patients shared more public clonotypes among themselves (around 3,000) than newly diagnosed patients did (approximately 900). The study examined only peripheral blood because the primary lesion, thyroid tissue, could not be accessed. Persistent disease showed preferential use of TRBV28, TRBJ1-2 and TRBJ2-5, whereas newly diagnosed disease favored TRBV20-1 and TRBJ2-1. Only the TCR beta chain was sequenced and analyzed. As a limitation, the authors acknowledged that the small sample size may reduce accuracy.

Receptors were amplified or captured by multiplex PCR. Data came from an Illumina HiSeq 4000. CDR3 regions were amplified by Arm-PCR with iRepertoire HTBI primers to construct TCR beta libraries. Gel purification was performed on PCR products prior to sequencing. Per the source publication's procedure: Gene usage analysis of CDR3 amino acid clonotypes used the 55 to 80 TRBV and some 15 TRBJ segments found across samples. Filtered high-quality paired reads were merged into contigs using COPE and FqMerger. BLAST was used to align contigs to IMGT TRBV, TRBD and TRBJ reference genes, and CDR3 was defined according to IMGT. Highly expanded clones were defined as clonotypes with a frequency above 0.1%. Shannon entropy was used to measure repertoire diversity, and the Gini coefficient was used to measure V-J evenness. A clonotype was considered public if more than one individual shared it. TCRdb passed the public sequencing reads through fastp at Q25 and MiXCR, retaining productive beta sequences. Duplicate CDR3 protein sequences are folded into a single record with the most common DNA and genes. The V and J calls and clone size are TCRdb's, not the authors'. The sample profile shows hundreds of thousands of distinct CDR3 sequences; 20% to 25% of them were found once. Clones ranked in the top ten supply approximately 6.4% of the sample.

The sample's time point label is to be understood as: persistent/refractory GD, antithyroid drugs over 5 years with positive TRAb. RNA was extracted from PBMCs in TRIzol for both TCR sequencing and RNA sequencing. The diagnosis of Graves' disease was made according to American Thyroid Association guidelines. Patients were recruited from an endocrinology department in Xi'an, China. Each patient gave 8.5 to 9.5 milliliters of peripheral blood, collected in an EDTA anticoagulant tube. Ficoll Paque Plus density gradient separation was used to isolate PBMCs, and no additional T cell sorting was done. RNA quality was checked with an Agilent 2100 Bioanalyzer and agarose gel, and concentration with a NanoDrop 2000.

The sequences come from peripheral blood mononuclear cells (PBMCs), collected when the disease was refractory, from a patient treated with antithyroid drugs. The rearranged segments are TRBV27 and TRBJ1-6; TRBD1 aligns with 7 central bases. This receptor was identified in a female donor with Graves disease. For the CDR3, the sequence is CASSSRDSTNSPLHF. The DNA sequence is TGTGCCAGCAGTTCTCGGGACAGTACTAATTCACCCCTCCACTTT.